This T cell receptor beta chain stems from a study of CD8+CD57+ T cells in acquired aplastic anemia (dated by TCRdb to the late 2010s). For the study in its entirety: DNA extracted from sorted CD4+ and CD8+ cells had a mean of roughly 3.4 ug, with a range of roughly 0.2 to 30 ug. A CD8+CD57+ expansion meant a frequency higher than the mean frequency seen in healthy subjects. What the work shows at the level of the full study, not this receptor alone: Patients and healthy controls showed no significant difference in CD8+ Simpson's diversity (P=0.060). Around 27 CD8+ CDR3 sequences were found in both patients and controls but appeared to be highly expressed in patients and within the immunodominant clones of the patients.

Genomic DNA was used as template for profiling of TCR beta VDJ combinations and CDR3 sequences. TCR repertoire sequencing was run on an Illumina HiSeq 2000. From the authors' description of their analysis: Repertoires were assessed using TRBV/TRBJ rearrangement plots, CDR3 size and DJ length profiles, and Simpson's diversity index. The most abundant DNA sequence in the deep sequencing data was defined as the immunodominant clone. CDR3 amino acid sequences were screened for sharing across subjects and were compared with published repertoires and the VDJdb database. TCRdb took the public reads, trimmed them with fastp at Q25, ran MiXCR for clone calling and kept in-frame beta chains. Rows are unified per CDR3 protein, each entry keeping the most common DNA and genes. None of the V and J calls come from the authors' own analysis; TCRdb made them. The sample yields about 190,000 distinct CDR3 sequences; around half were counted once. Approximately 9.7% of the sample goes to the ten largest clones.

Expansion of CD8+CD57+ cells had been shown by flow cytometry in the patients chosen for sequencing. Every patient had severe acquired aplastic anemia, diagnosed using the International Study of Aplastic Anemia and Agranulocytosis and Camitta criteria. No patient had received any therapy when blood was sampled. In the study, sorted CD4+ and CD8+ blood T cells from patients with severe aplastic anemia and from healthy subjects underwent deep sequencing of TCR repertoires. Patients were enrolled under clinicaltrials.gov protocols 00001620, 01623167, 00001397, 00071045, 00081523 and 00961064 in the USA. Ficoll-Paque density gradient centrifugation was used to isolate peripheral blood mononuclear cells. Before DNA was extracted, CD4+ and CD8+ T cells were sorted using either FACS or magnetic beads. The germline V gene encodes CDR1 SGHAT and CDR2 FQNNGV. From cysteine to phenylalanine, the CDR3 is 15 amino acids long. Only the CDR3 DNA stays, 45 bases, in frame from base 1.

Concerning this clonotype itself: Its antigen remains unidentified. A read error may be the cause here, since a much bigger clone is one base away.

The TCR sequence derives from a human donor with aplastic anemia. Sequencing was performed on sorted CD4+, CD8+, or CD8+CD57+ T cells (not recorded which) from PBMCs. Recombination linked TRBV11-2 to TRBJ2-3; a stretch of 8 junction bases matches TRBD2. The DNA sequence follows: TGTGCCAGCAGCACACAACTAGCGGCCACAGGTACGCAGTATTTT. The translation is CASSTQLAATGTQYF.